This T cell receptor beta chain was captured in a study of CD8 T cells in Susac syndrome. An amount of RNA that ranged from roughly 0.5 to 1 ug was reverse transcribed with random hexamers. TCRdb independently ran MiXCR on the immunoSEQ multiplex PCR reads; one entry per CDR3 protein. This table has about 200,000 distinct CDR3 sequences, 95% appearing once. Germline loops: CDR1 MNHEY, CDR2 SMNVEV (reference sequence). This CDR3 has 16 residues. The V and J ends lost 5 bases and 1 base, in that order; junction bases with no gene match: 7. The sequenced sample was CD4+ T cells from PBMCs. V gene TRBV27 combines with J gene TRBJ1-1; 10 bases match TRBD1. This sequence originates from a human donor in good health. CDR3 coding DNA: TGTGCCAGCAGTCTCGACAGGGGGCGGTGGAACACTGAAGCTTTCTTT. This encodes CASSLDRGRWNTEAFF.